A single sample gave rise to the 16 T cell receptor beta chains below, sequenced in a study of T cells in tumors after PD-1 blockade. TCRdb keeps only in-frame clones here, not all; method: immunoSEQ multiplex PCR. Of 11,000 to 15,000 clones in the sample, approximately 73% were seen once. The input for sequencing was tumor tissue, taken after anti-PD-1 treatment. Receptor source: a human donor with cutaneous squamous cell carcinoma.

This clone was recorded a few times. V gene TRBV3-1 (or the pseudogene TRBV3-2) combines with J gene TRBJ1-2; 9 nucleotides match TRBD1. Trimming removed 3 bases from V and 7 bases from J; junction bases left unmatched: 9. CDR1 is LGHDT, CDR2 YNNKEL, per germline (reference sequence). This CDR3 is 15 amino acids long. CDR3 in DNA: TGTGCCAGCAGCCATCTCCGGGACAGGGACCCTGGCTACACCTTC. It specifies CASSHLRDRDPGYTF.

The CDR3 reads CASSVASGSEQYF. DNA for the CDR3: TGTGCCAGCAGCGTAGCTAGCGGGAGCGAGCAGTACTTC. J is TRBJ2-7 and V is TRBV9, with 10 bases identical to TRBD2. CDR3 size: 13 residues. Per the germline V gene, CDR1 is SGDLS and CDR2 is YYNGEE. Losses at the gene ends were 0 bases for V and 6 bases for J; bases not matched to a gene: 0.

This clone appeared a few times. The chain combines TRBV28 with TRBJ1-2, with D uncertain. Trimming took off 6 bases at V and 5 bases at J, with 7 bases between the two ends. Per germline, CDR1 MDHEN and CDR2 SYDVKM. The CDR3 contains 11 residues. The CDR3 DNA sequence: TGTGCCAGCAGGTCAGAGTATGGCTACACCTTC. Protein product: CASRSEYGYTF.

The rearrangement links TRBV7-2 to TRBJ2-1; TRBD2 aligns across 9 bases. The V gene end was trimmed by 7 bases and the J gene end by 9 bases; junction bases not matched to a gene: 10. The length of the CDR3 is 14 residues. The germline gives CDR1 SGHTA, CDR2 FQGNSA. CDR3 bases: TGTGCCAGCACTAAGCGGGGGGACGGCCGTGAGCAGTTCTTC. Translated, it gives CASTKRGDGREQFF.

The V and J genes are TRBV28 and TRBJ1-5, with TRBD1 identical over 7 bases. The CDR3 is 18 residues long. Germline V gene data show CDR1 as MDHEN and CDR2 as SYDVKM. The V and J ends lost 4 bases and 0 bases, in that order; junction bases with no gene match: 12. CDR3 DNA sequence: TGTGCCAGCAGTTCTAGGGGGCCTACTCCGAATAGCAATCAGCCCCAGCATTTT. This encodes CASSSRGPTPNSNQPQHF.

The chain joins TRBV30 to TRBJ1-2, with TRBD1 matching 7 bases. Germline loops: CDR1 GTSNPN, CDR2 SVGIG (reference sequence). The CDR3 is 14 amino acids. Trimming cost V 3 bases and J 4 bases; bases outside gene matches: 8. CDR3 nucleotides: TGTGCCTGGAGCCGGGACAGACTTTCCTATGGCTACACCTTC. It is translated as CAWSRDRLSYGYTF.

In this sample, this clone turned up a few times. The rearrangement links TRBV13 to TRBJ2-2; TRBD1 aligns across 8 bases. The CDR3 contains 16 residues. Per germline, CDR1 PRHDT and CDR2 FYEKMQ (reference sequence). The ends lost 6 bases at V and 3 bases at J; junction bases unmatched: 9. CDR3 nucleotides: TGTGCCAGCAGTCCCGAGACAGGGGACGACACCGGGGAGCTGTTTTTT. It is translated as CASSPETGDDTGELFF.

The rearrangement links TRBV3-1 (or the pseudogene TRBV3-2) to TRBJ2-7, with TRBD2 matching 14 bases. The CDR3 runs 16 residues. Germline V gene data show CDR1 as LGHDT and CDR2 as YNNKEL (reference sequence). V lost 1 base and J lost 6; bases outside the gene matches: 5. The CDR3 protein is CASSQALGLAGAEQYF. The CDR3 region has the DNA TGTGCCAGCAGCCAAGCCCTGGGACTAGCGGGAGCCGAGCAGTACTTC.

This clone was counted a few times. The chain joins TRBV15 to TRBJ1-1; no clear D gene. The CDR3 runs 14 residues. The V gene's germline CDR1 is LNHNV and CDR2 YYDKDF (reference sequence). V was shortened by 1 base and J by 3 bases, with 9 bases between the two germline ends. The DNA of the CDR3 is TGTGCCACCAGCAGAGCAGGTTCGGACACTGAAGCTTTCTTT. It specifies CATSRAGSDTEAFF.

The V and J genes are TRBV18 and TRBJ2-7; 12 nucleotides agree with TRBD1. From germline, CDR1 is KGHSH and CDR2 LQKENI. The trim removed 6 bases at V and 6 bases at J, leaving 9 bases unmatched. CDR3 length equals 15 residues. CDR3 bases: TGTGCCAGCTCCGAGGGACAGGGGGCTTCGGTCGAGCAGTACTTC. Its protein is CASSEGQGASVEQYF.

Relative to its sample, this clone is medium-sized. The chain links TRBV7-2 to TRBJ2-7, with 12 nucleotides matching TRBD2. V gave up 6 bases and J gave up 2 bases; unmatched junction bases: 5. Germline V CDR1 and CDR2: SGHTA, FQGNSA. CDR3 length: 15 amino acids. Here the CDR3 DNA reads TGTGCCAGCAGTTGGACTAGCGGGGATCCCTACGAGCAGTACTTC. Its translation is CASSWTSGDPYEQYF.

The V and J genes are TRBV15 and TRBJ2-3, with TRBD1 identical over 7 bases. The ends lost 0 bases at V and 0 bases at J; junction bases unmatched: 9. CDR3 length: 18 amino acids. Germline V lookup: CDR1 LNHNV, CDR2 YYDKDF (reference sequence). CDR3 protein: CATSRDEWTGASTDTQYF. The CDR3 DNA reads TGTGCCACCAGCAGAGATGAGTGGACAGGCGCTAGCACAGATACGCAGTATTTT. Supplemented by reference TRBV15 and TRBJ2-3, the full variable domain reads DAMVIQNPRYQVTQFGKPVTLSCSQTLNHNVMYWYQQKSSQAPKLLFHYYDKDFNNEADTPDNFQSRRPNTSFCFLDIRSPGLGDTAMYLCATSRDEWTGASTDTQYFGPGTRLTVL.

V usage is TRBV15 and J usage is TRBJ2-5; 8 bases line up with TRBD2. The CDR3 runs to 16 residues. Per the germline V gene, CDR1 is LNHNV and CDR2 is YYDKDF (reference sequence). Germline trimming cut 3 bases from V and 4 bases from J; bases unmatched to any gene: 10. The CDR3 sequence is CATSSDSGGLRETQYF. CDR3 nucleotides: TGTGCCACCAGCAGCGATTCGGGGGGGCTGAGAGAGACCCAGTACTTC.

The chain employs TRBV2 and TRBJ2-7, with 8 bases matching TRBD1. J lost 5 bases, V lost 6 bases, and 9 bases had no gene match. CDR3 length: 14 residues. Germline V CDR1 and CDR2: SNHLY, FYNNEI. The CDR3 DNA sequence: TGTGCCAGCAGCCCCAGGGGGCGCATCCACGAGCAGTACTTC. Translated: CASSPRGRIHEQYF.

This clone was detected only a few times. The V and J genes are TRBV5-1 and TRBJ2-2, with 7 bases lining up with TRBD1. The V and J ends lost 2 bases and 7 bases, in that order; junction bases with no gene match: 5. The CDR3 has 14 amino acids. Germline loops: CDR1 SGHRS, CDR2 YFSETQ. The CDR3: CASSFDRVGGELFF. CDR3 nucleotide sequence: TGCGCCAGCAGCTTCGACAGGGTTGGCGGGGAGCTGTTTTTT.

The rearrangement links TRBV9 to TRBJ2-6; D gene unclear. V was clipped by 3 bases and J by 0 bases, with 7 bases between them. The CDR3 is made up of 15 amino acids. Germline CDR1 and CDR2: SGDLS and YYNGEE. This chain's CDR3 is CASSALLSGANVLTF. The CDR3 nucleotides are TGTGCCAGCAGCGCCCTACTCTCTGGGGCCAACGTCCTGACTTTC.